This entry lists 14 T cell receptor beta chains sequenced from one sample in a study of blood T cell repertoires in COVID-19 (dated by TCRdb to about 2020). The receptor library was made with the immunoSEQ multiplex PCR assay. Entries here come from immuneACCESS through TCRdb and include only in-frame sequences with V and J called. Some clones fail to appear in such tables; in the studies checked, an unresolved V gene covers under half of the shortfall, and the cause of the remainder is unknown. Recorded for this sample are 400,000 to 450,000 clones; about 90% of them occurred a single time. The ten largest clones take up around 0.6% of the sample. Material: PBMCs or T cells enriched from blood (not recorded which). These receptors were obtained from a man in his late teens or twenties who had recovered from COVID-19.

The chain has TRBV5-1 and TRBJ1-2; TRBD1 is a possible D gene (6 bases). The germline CDR1 and CDR2 sequences are SGHRS and YFSETQ. The CDR3 runs 18 residues. V was trimmed by 0 bases and J by 2 bases, leaving 20 bases between them. The chain's CDR3 is CASSLARTNRVGNYGYTF. The CDR3 nucleotides read TGCGCCAGCAGCTTGGCCAGAACTAACAGGGTAGGGAACTATGGCTACACCTTC.

V and J are TRBV19 and TRBJ1-4; 9 bases match TRBD1. The germline CDR1 and CDR2 sequences are LNHDA and SQIVND (reference sequence). Trimming cost V 5 bases and J 7 bases; bases outside gene matches: 8. This CDR3 region has 15 residues. The CDR3 loop is CASSAGTGFGEKLFF. The CDR3 DNA reads as TGTGCCAGTAGTGCCGGGACAGGGTTTGGTGAAAAACTGTTTTTT.

This clone was seen only a few times. The chain has TRBV27 and TRBJ1-6; 9 positions agree with TRBD1. The germline V gene encodes CDR1 MNHEY and CDR2 SMNVEV (reference sequence). The CDR3 is 16 residues long. V was pared by 6 bases and J by 2 bases, with 5 bases of the junction left unmatched. The CDR3 DNA reads TGTGCCAGCAGCCGGACAGGGGCGACCTATAATTCACCCCTCCACTTT. Residues: CASSRTGATYNSPLHF.

The chain combines TRBV4-1 with TRBJ1-1; D remains ambiguous. The CDR3 consists of 15 residues. V was pared by 5 bases and J by 1 base, with 14 bases between. The germline gives CDR1 MGHRA, CDR2 YSYEKL. The CDR3 coding sequence is TGCGCCAGCAGCTCAAGAGGTTCCGAGAACACTGAAGCTTTCTTT. Protein product: CASSSRGSENTEAFF.

The chain combines TRBV5-4 with TRBJ1-6; no firm D call. Trimming removed 6 bases at V and 0 bases at J, with 13 bases between. CDR1 is SGHNT, CDR2 YYREEE, per germline (reference sequence). The CDR3 spans 16 residues. The CDR3 DNA is TGTGCCAGCACGAGGCGAGAGAGCTCCTATAATTCACCCCTCCACTTT. Its translation is CASTRRESSYNSPLHF.

The V call is TRBV5-1, the J call TRBJ1-1, with 11 nucleotides matching TRBD1. V lost 0 bases, J lost 10 bases, and 5 bases stayed unmatched. Germline V gene data show CDR1 as SGHRS and CDR2 as YFSETQ. The CDR3 loop spans 14 amino acids. The CDR3, as DNA: TGCGCCAGCAGCTTGGAGGGCGGGACAGGGGGAGCTTTCTTT. Protein product: CASSLEGGTGGAFF.

The rearrangement joins TRBV11-2 to TRBJ2-2; 7 bases match TRBD2. The V segment lost 5 bases and the J segment 6 bases; nucleotides outside the gene matches: 6. Germline V gene data show CDR1 as SGHAT and CDR2 as FQNNGV. The CDR3 has 14 residues. The DNA for the CDR3 is TGTGCCAGCAGCCCAATGGGGGGGGCCGGGGAGCTGTTTTTT. Translated, it gives CASSPMGGAGELFF.

In its sample, this clone was seen once. The CDR3 protein is CASSSNRTALKNQPQHF. The DNA of the CDR3 is TGTGCCAGCAGCTCAAATAGGACAGCTCTGAAGAATCAGCCCCAGCATTTT. The gene calls are TRBV5-6 and TRBJ1-5; D might be TRBD1 (6 bases). Trimming removed 3 bases at V and 4 bases at J, with 20 bases between. The germline V gene encodes CDR1 SGHDT and CDR2 YYEEEE. CDR3 length equals 17 residues.

This chain links TRBV27 with TRBJ2-5; 11 bases match TRBD2. V shed 1 base, J shed 1 base, and the junction held 5 bases outside the gene matches. This CDR3 has 17 residues. The germline V gene encodes CDR1 MNHEY and CDR2 SMNVEV (reference sequence). CDR3 sequence (DNA): TGTGCCAGCAGTTTATACTCCGGGACTAGCGGCCAAGAGACCCAGTACTTC. It is translated as CASSLYSGTSGQETQYF.

The chain recombines TRBV7-3 with TRBJ1-1; D gene ambiguous. CDR3 length: 13 residues. Germline loops: CDR1 SGHTA, CDR2 FQGTGA. Between the trimmed V and J ends, which lost 2 bases and 2 bases, there was a span of 6 bases. In DNA form, the CDR3 reads TGTGCCAGCAGCTTACTGCGAAACACTGAAGCTTTCTTT. Its translation: CASSLLRNTEAFF.

This rearrangement joins TRBV2 to TRBJ2-5; 11 bases are a match to TRBD1. This CDR3 has 15 residues. Trimming took 10 bases from V and 5 from J; bases not matched to a gene: 12. CDR1 and CDR2 (germline): SNHLY, FYNNEI. The CDR3 nucleotides read TGTGCCACCGGTGGACAGGGGGCGCCTGGGGAGACCCAGTACTTC. It translates to CATGGQGAPGETQYF.

This chain uses TRBV19 with TRBJ2-4; no clear D. Trimming left V 3 bases short and J 0 bases short, with 6 bases between. The germline CDR1 and CDR2 sequences are LNHDA and SQIVND (reference sequence). The CDR3 is 14 residues long. This CDR3 is CASSMELAKNIQYF. In nucleotides, the CDR3 is TGTGCCAGTAGTATGGAGTTAGCCAAAAACATTCAGTACTTC.

The chain combines TRBV2 with TRBJ1-3, with no clear D. The CDR3 has 15 amino acids. Per the germline V gene, CDR1 is SNHLY and CDR2 is FYNNEI. V was trimmed by 4 bases and J by 0 bases, leaving 10 bases between them. The CDR3 nucleotides are TGTGCCAGCAGTGTGTCCCCCCACTCTGGAAACACCATATATTTT. It codes for CASSVSPHSGNTIYF.

This clone has a handful of counts. In the same sample, other DNA sequences code for this CDR3. This CDR3 is CASSLSGDRYNSPLHF. CDR3 DNA sequence: TGTGCCAGCAGTTTATCGGGGGACAGATATAATTCACCCCTCCACTTT. The chain uses TRBV27 and TRBJ1-6, with 7 bases identical to TRBD1. CDR1 and CDR2 from the germline V gene are MNHEY and SMNVEV (reference sequence). The CDR3 sequence is 16 residues long. The V segment lost 0 bases and the J segment 4 bases; nucleotides outside the gene matches: 3.